These 14 T cell receptor beta chains originate from one sample sequenced in a study of cytomegalovirus exposure and HLA in healthy donors. 60 Vbeta and 13 Jbeta primers were used in PCR. Repertoires were generated with immunoSEQ multiplex PCR, while TCRdb's copy carries only in-frame clones and drops some. The sample's table shows around 130,000 clones. Input material: PBMCs. These receptors originate from a woman aged 60-70 years in good health and CMV-seronegative.

V and J are TRBV6-1 and TRBJ2-7, with D unclear. The CDR3 has 13 amino acids. With 0 bases removed from V and 3 bases from J, the gap between germline ends came to 6 bases. The germline CDR1 and CDR2 sequences are MNHNS and SASEGT. The CDR3 DNA is TGTGCCAGCAGTGAAGCGCCACACTACGAGCAGTACTTC. It encodes CASSEAPHYEQYF.

V is TRBV27 and J is TRBJ2-7; TRBD2 agrees at 8 bases. V was pared by 3 bases and J by 2 bases, with 3 bases of the junction left unmatched. CDR3 length: 14 residues. Germline loops: CDR1 MNHEY, CDR2 SMNVEV (reference sequence). This CDR3 is CASSLLAGTYEQYF. DNA of the CDR3: TGTGCCAGCAGTTTGTTAGCGGGGACCTACGAGCAGTACTTC.

The chain joins TRBV18 to TRBJ1-5, with 7 positions matching TRBD1. The CDR3 runs 14 residues. In germline, CDR1 is KGHSH, CDR2 LQKENI. With 0 bases clipped from V and 9 bases from J, the junction kept 5 bases outside the gene matches. The CDR3 here is CASSPPSRQGPQHF. The DNA of the CDR3 is TGTGCCAGCTCACCACCTTCTCGACAGGGGCCCCAGCATTTT. The variable domain in full, with the rest retrieved from reference TRBV18 and TRBJ1-5, is NAGVMQNPRHLVRRRGQEARLRCSPMKGHSHVYWYRQLPEEGLKFMVYLQKENIIDESGMPKERFSAEFPKEGPSILRIQQVVRGDSAAYFCASSPPSRQGPQHFGDGTRLSIL.

With respect to this clone: The same CDR3 also results from other DNA sequences found in this sample. This rearrangement joins TRBV7-3 to TRBJ1-1; the D is unclear. V dropped 2 bases and J dropped 1 base, with 5 bases sitting between them. Germline values: CDR1 SGHTA, CDR2 FQGTGA. The CDR3 sequence is 13 residues long. CDR3 loop: CASSLGQNTEAFF. The DNA of the CDR3 is TGTGCCAGCAGCTTAGGCCAGAACACTGAAGCTTTCTTT.

V is TRBV7-6 and J is TRBJ2-4; D not resolved. From germline, CDR1 is SGHVS and CDR2 FNYEAQ. The CDR3 loop spans 15 amino acids. V dropped 1 base and J dropped 4 bases, with 11 bases sitting between them. The CDR3 DNA sequence: TGTGCCAGCAGCTTAGATGACACCCTAAAAAACATTCAGTACTTC. Protein: CASSLDDTLKNIQYF.

V and J are TRBV5-4 and TRBJ1-1, with D tentatively TRBD1 (5 bases). Deletions cut 4 bases from V and 1 base from J, with 8 bases between. Germline CDR1 is SGHNT and CDR2 is YYREEE (reference sequence). CDR3 length: 13 amino acids. This CDR3 is CASSLQGNTEAFF. In DNA form, the CDR3 reads TGTGCCAGCAGCCTTCAGGGGAACACTGAAGCTTTCTTT.

The chain couples TRBV2 to TRBJ2-7; TRBD2 matches at 9 bases. The V segment lost 5 bases and the J segment 7 bases; nucleotides outside the gene matches: 12. CDR1 is SNHLY and CDR2 is FYNNEI in the germline V gene. This CDR3 contains 15 residues. Written as DNA, the CDR3 is TGTGCCAGCAGTTTGCGGGGGGGCAAGTCGGGGGAGCAGTACTTC. Translated: CASSLRGGKSGEQYF.

The rearrangement links TRBV5-1 to TRBJ2-1; 9 bases are a match to TRBD2. CDR3 length: 13 amino acids. CDR1 and CDR2 (germline): SGHRS, YFSETQ. J was trimmed by 12 bases and V by 4 bases; bases with no gene match: 8. The CDR3 reads CASSIAGAQGQFF. In DNA form, the CDR3 reads TGCGCCAGCAGCATAGCGGGGGCCCAGGGGCAGTTCTTC.

The chain combines TRBV7-8 with TRBJ2-5; possible D gene TRBD2, 5 bases. The V and J ends lost 7 bases and 5 bases respectively, with 14 bases between them. The germline V gene has CDR1 SGHVS and CDR2 FQNEAQ. The CDR3 is 13 residues long. This CDR3 reads CASTYVGEETQYF. CDR3 coding DNA: TGTGCCAGCACCTACGTCGGGGAGGAGACCCAGTACTTC.

The chain links TRBV12-5 to TRBJ2-2, with TRBD1 matching over 7 bases. CDR3 size: 22 residues. Germline CDR1 LGHNT, CDR2 FRNRAP. V shed 0 bases and J 2 bases; nucleotides not matched to a gene: 21. Here the CDR3 DNA reads TGTGCTAGTGGTTTGGTACTTAGGACAGGCCTAGTCTTCTCCTTAAACACCGGGGAGCTGTTTTTT. This encodes CASGLVLRTGLVFSLNTGELFF.

This chain uses TRBV11-2 with TRBJ2-5; 8 bases line up with TRBD2. The J call may be in error: the DNA end matches TRBJ2-7 better. The CDR3 loop spans 17 amino acids. The germline V gene encodes CDR1 SGHAT and CDR2 FQNNGV. Written as DNA, the CDR3 is TGTGCCAGCAGCCCTGCCTTTAGCGGGGAGAGCTCCTACGAGCAGTACTTC. It codes for CASSPAFSGESSYEQYF.

This chain links TRBV2 with TRBJ2-2, with 7 nucleotides matching TRBD2. CDR1 SNHLY and CDR2 FYNNEI come from the germline V gene. The CDR3 runs to 14 residues. J gave up 4 bases and V 3 bases, and 2 bases lay outside the gene matches. The CDR3 nucleotides are TGTGCCAGCAGTGAGGGCGGGAGCACCGGGGAGCTGTTTTTT. Translated: CASSEGGSTGELFF.

V is TRBV7-8 and J is TRBJ2-7, with a weak D call TRBD2 (6 bases). CDR1 and CDR2 from the germline V gene are SGHVS and FQNEAQ. This CDR3 comprises 16 residues. V lost 2 bases and J lost 0, with 14 bases in between. The CDR3 spells CASSLSSSGGSYEQYF. For the CDR3, the DNA is TGTGCCAGCAGCTTATCTTCCTCCGGGGGCTCCTACGAGCAGTACTTC.

The V call is TRBV28, the J call TRBJ2-5; a weak D match, TRBD2 (5 bases). V dropped 7 bases and J dropped 1 base, with 19 bases sitting between them. The CDR3 has 16 residues. Germline V gene data show CDR1 as MDHEN and CDR2 as SYDVKM. The CDR3 DNA follows: TGTGCCAGCAAAAAACCGGGGTCGGTCGGCCAAGAGACCCAGTACTTC. As protein: CASKKPGSVGQETQYF.